The source of this T cell receptor beta chain is a study of T-cell reconstitution after alpha-beta-depleted transplantation in children. Regarding the study as a whole: Most T-cell counts and diversity one year after the transplant came from T cells that were newly produced. After transplant, at about two months, alpha-beta T cells were reportedly derived from several hundred expanded graft clones. At day 60, the high TCRbeta diversity found in some patients originated from recipient T cells and thymic progenitors that had survived.

This CDR3 region has 12 residues. Germline assignment: CDR1 ENHRY and CDR2 SYGVKD. The ends were cut back, 4 bases at V and 3 bases at J, with 4 bases in the middle. Molecular barcoding with unique molecular identifiers was used for the TCRbeta library. Using its own MiXCR run on the PCR reads, TCRdb lists one record per CDR3 protein. The table records a few hundred thousand distinct CDR3 sequences, approximately 11% of them present only once. This clonotype appeared many times. Its antigen is as yet unknown. This rearrangement joins TRBV10-3 to TRBJ1-5; no clear D. The sequencing used PBMCs, collected before TCRalphabeta/CD19-depleted stem cell transplant. The sequence came from a child less than two years old with acute myeloid leukemia, due to receive a stem cell transplant. CDR3 amino acids: CAISAPNQPQHF. CDR3 bases: TGTGCCATCAGTGCCCCCAATCAGCCCCAGCATTTT.